Below, one TCR beta chain is given with its context. The data belong to a study of CD8 T cells in Susac syndrome. RNA totalling roughly 0.45 to 1 ug underwent reverse transcription with random hexamers. Multiplex PCR with immunoSEQ amplified the TCR beta CDR3 across 54 Vbeta and 13 Jbeta. TCRdb re-called the immunoSEQ multiplex PCR reads through MiXCR, storing one row per CDR3 protein. This table holds about 210,000 distinct CDR3 sequences, 94% found once. Trimming took 0 bases from V and 3 from J, leaving 11 bases between them. This CDR3 is 15 amino acids long. CDR1 and CDR2 (germline): SGHAT, FQDESV (reference sequence).

This sequence was found in a human donor with Susac syndrome. J is TRBJ2-5 and V is TRBV11-1, with D tentatively TRBD1 (5 bases). Sequenced sample: CD4+ T cells from PBMCs. This chain's CDR3 is CASSLADLTEETQYF. The DNA for the CDR3 is TGTGCCAGCAGCTTAGCCGACTTGACAGAAGAGACCCAGTACTTC. Full variable domain (rest looked up from reference TRBV11-1 and TRBJ2-5): EAEVAQSPRYKITEKSQAVAFWCDPISGHATLYWYRQILGQGPELLVQFQDESVVDDSQLPKDRFSAERLKGVDSTLKIQPAELGDSAMYLCASSLADLTEETQYFGPGTRLLVL.